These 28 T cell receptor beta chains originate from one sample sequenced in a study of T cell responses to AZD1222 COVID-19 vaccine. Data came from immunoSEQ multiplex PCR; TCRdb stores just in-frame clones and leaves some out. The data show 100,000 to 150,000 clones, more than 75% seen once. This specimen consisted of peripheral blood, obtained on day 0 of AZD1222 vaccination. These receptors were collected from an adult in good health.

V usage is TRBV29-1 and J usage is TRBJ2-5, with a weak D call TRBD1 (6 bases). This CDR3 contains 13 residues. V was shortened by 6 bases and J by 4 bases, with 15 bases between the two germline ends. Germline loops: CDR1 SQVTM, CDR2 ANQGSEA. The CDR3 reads CSVGLRRGETQYF. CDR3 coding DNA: TGCAGCGTAGGATTGCGCAGGGGAGAGACCCAGTACTTC.

DNA of the CDR3: TGTGCCAGCGGCACACCGGGACAGGGGCTGGAGACCCAGTACTTC. Residues: CASGTPGQGLETQYF. The rearrangement uses TRBV5-5 and TRBJ2-5; the match to TRBD1 covers 10 bases. V lost 7 bases, J lost 5 bases, and 11 bases stayed unmatched. Germline V gene lookup returns CDR1 SGHKS and CDR2 YYEKEE (reference sequence). This CDR3 is 15 amino acids long.

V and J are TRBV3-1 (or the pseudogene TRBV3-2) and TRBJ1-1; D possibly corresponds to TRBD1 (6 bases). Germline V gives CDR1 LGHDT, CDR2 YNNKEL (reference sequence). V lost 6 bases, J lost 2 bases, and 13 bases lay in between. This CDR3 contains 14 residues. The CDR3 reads CASRPTGFNTEAFF. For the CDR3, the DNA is TGTGCCAGCAGACCGACAGGTTTTAACACTGAAGCTTTCTTT.

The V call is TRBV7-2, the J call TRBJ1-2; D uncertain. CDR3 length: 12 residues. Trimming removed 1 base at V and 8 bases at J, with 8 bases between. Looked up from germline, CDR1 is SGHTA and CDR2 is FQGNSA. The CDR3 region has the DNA TGTGCCAGCAGCTTAGGTTACAGCGGCTACACCTTC. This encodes CASSLGYSGYTF.

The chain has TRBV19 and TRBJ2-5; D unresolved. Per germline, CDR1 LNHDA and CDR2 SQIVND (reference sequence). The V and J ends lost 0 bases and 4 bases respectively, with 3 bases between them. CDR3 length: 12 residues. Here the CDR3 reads CASSIDVETQYF. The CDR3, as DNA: TGTGCCAGTAGTATAGATGTAGAGACCCAGTACTTC.

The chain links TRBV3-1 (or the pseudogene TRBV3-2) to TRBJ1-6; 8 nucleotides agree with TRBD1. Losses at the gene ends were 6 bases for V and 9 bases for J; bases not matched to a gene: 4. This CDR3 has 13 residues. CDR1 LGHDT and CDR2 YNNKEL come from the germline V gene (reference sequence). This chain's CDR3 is CASRRTGTSPLHF. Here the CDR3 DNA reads TGTGCCAGCAGGCGGACAGGGACTTCACCCCTCCACTTT.

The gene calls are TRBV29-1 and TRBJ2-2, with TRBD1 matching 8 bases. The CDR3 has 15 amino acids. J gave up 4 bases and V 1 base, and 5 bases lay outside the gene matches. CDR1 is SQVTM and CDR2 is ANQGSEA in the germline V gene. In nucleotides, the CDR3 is TGCAGCGTTGAAGTCCCAGACAGGGGCACCGGGGAGCTGTTTTTT. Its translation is CSVEVPDRGTGELFF.

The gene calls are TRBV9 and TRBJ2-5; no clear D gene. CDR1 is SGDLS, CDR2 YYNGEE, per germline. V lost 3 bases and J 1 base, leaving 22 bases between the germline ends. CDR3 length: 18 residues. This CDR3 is CASSAPALGSRFQETQYF. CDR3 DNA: TGTGCCAGCAGCGCGCCGGCCCTGGGCAGCAGATTCCAAGAGACCCAGTACTTC.

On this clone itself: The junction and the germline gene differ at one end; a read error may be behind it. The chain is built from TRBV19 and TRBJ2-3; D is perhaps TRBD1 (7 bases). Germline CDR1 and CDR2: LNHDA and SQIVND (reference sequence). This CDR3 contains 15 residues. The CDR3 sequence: CASKSSAGGWDMQYF. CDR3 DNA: TGTGCCAGTAAATCCTCGGCAGGGGGGTGGGATATGCAGTATTTT.

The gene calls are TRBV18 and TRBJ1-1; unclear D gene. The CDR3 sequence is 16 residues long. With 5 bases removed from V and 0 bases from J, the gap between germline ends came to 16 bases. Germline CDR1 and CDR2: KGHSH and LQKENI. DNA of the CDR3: TGTGCCAGCTCATCCATTCCTCGAGGAATGAACACTGAAGCTTTCTTT. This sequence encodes CASSSIPRGMNTEAFF.

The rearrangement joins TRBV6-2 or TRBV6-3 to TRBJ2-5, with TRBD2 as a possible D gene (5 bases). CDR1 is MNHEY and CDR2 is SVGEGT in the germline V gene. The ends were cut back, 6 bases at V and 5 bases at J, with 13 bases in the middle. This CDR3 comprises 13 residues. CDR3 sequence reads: CASSRFPGETQYF. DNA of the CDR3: TGTGCCAGCAGCCGATTTCCGGGGGAGACCCAGTACTTC.

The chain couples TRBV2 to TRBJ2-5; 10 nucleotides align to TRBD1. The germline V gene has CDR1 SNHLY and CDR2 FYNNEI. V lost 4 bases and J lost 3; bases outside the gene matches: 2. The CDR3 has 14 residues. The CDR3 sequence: CASSGDRGKETQYF. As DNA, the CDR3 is TGTGCCAGCAGTGGGGACAGGGGAAAAGAGACCCAGTACTTC.

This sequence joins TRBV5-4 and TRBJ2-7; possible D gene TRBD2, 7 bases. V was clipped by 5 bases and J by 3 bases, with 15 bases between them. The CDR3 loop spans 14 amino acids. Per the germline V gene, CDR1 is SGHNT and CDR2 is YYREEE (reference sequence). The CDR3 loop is CASSPFGGRYEQYF. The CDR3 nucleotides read TGTGCCAGCAGTCCCTTCGGGGGGCGCTACGAGCAGTACTTC.

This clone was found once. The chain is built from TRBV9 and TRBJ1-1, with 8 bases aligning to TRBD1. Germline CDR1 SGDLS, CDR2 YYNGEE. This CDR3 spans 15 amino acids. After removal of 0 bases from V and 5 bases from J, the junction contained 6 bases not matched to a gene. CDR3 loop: CASSVDGQGLTEAFF. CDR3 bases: TGTGCCAGCAGCGTAGATGGACAGGGATTGACTGAAGCTTTCTTT.

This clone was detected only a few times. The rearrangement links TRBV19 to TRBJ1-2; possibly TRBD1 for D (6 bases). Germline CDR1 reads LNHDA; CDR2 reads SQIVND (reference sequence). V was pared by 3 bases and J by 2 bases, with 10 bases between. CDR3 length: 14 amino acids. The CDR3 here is CASSMTGGNYGYTF. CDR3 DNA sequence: TGTGCCAGTAGTATGACGGGGGGCAACTATGGCTACACCTTC.

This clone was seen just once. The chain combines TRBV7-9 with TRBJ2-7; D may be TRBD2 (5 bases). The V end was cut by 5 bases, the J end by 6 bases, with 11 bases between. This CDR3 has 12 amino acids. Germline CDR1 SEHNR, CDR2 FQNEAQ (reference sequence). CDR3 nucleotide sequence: TGTGCCAGCAGCCCCCTTAGCGTCGAGCAGTACTTC. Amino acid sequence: CASSPLSVEQYF.

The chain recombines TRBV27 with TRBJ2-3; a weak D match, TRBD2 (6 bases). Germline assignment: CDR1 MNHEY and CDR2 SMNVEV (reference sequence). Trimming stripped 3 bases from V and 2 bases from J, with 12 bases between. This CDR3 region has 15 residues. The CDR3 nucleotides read TGTGCCAGCAGTTTGCCGGGACTTGACACAGATACGCAGTATTTT. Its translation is CASSLPGLDTDTQYF.

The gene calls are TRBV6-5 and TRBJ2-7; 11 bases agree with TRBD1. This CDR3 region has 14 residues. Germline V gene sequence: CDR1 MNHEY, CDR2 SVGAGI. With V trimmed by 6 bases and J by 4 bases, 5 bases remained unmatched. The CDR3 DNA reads TGTGCCAGCAGCACCGGGACAGGGGGGTACGAGCAGTACTTC. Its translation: CASSTGTGGYEQYF.

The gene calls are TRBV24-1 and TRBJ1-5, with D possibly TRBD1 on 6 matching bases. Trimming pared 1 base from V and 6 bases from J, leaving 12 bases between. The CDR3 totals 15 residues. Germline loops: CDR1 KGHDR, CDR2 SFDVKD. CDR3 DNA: TGTGCCACCAGTGATTTTAGGACAGAGGGTCAGCCCCAGCATTTT. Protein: CATSDFRTEGQPQHF.

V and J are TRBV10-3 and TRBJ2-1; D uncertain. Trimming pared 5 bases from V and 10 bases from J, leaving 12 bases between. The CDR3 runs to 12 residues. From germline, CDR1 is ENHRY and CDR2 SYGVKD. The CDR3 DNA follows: TGTGCCATCAGTCCCGGCCGACGCGAGCAGTTCTTC. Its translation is CAISPGRREQFF.

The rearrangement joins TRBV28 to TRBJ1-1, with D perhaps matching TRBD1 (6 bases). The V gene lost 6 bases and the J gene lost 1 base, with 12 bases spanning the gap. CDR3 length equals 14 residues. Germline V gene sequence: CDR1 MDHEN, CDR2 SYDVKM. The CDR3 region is CASRLDRSNTEAFF. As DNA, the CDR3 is TGTGCCAGCAGACTTGACAGGTCGAACACTGAAGCTTTCTTT.

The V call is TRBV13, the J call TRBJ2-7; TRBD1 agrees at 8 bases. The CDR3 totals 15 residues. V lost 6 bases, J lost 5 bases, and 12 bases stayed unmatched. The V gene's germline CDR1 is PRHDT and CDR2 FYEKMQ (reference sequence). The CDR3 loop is CASSSGQGVRDEQYF. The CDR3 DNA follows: TGTGCCAGCAGTTCCGGACAGGGAGTTCGAGACGAGCAGTACTTC. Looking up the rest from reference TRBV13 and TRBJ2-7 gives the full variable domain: AAGVIQSPRHLIKEKRETATLKCYPIPRHDTVYWYQQGPGQDPQFLISFYEKMQSDKGSIPDRFSAQQFSDYHSELNMSSLELGDSALYFCASSSGQGVRDEQYFGPGTRLTVT.

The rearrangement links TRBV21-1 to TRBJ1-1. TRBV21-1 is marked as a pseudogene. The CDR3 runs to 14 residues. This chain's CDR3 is CASSRGGSFTEAFF. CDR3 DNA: TGTGCCAGCAGCAGAGGAGGGTCGTTCACTGAAGCTTTCTTT.

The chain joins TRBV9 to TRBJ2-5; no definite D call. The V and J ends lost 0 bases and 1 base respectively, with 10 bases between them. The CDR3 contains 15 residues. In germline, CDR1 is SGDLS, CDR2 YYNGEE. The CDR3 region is CASSVGLVGQETQYF. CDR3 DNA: TGTGCCAGCAGCGTAGGGCTAGTAGGCCAAGAGACCCAGTACTTC.

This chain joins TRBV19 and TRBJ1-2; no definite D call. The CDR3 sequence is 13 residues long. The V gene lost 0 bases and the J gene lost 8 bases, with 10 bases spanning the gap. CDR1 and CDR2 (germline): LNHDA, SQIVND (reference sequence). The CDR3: CASSIDHRSGYTF. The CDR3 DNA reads TGTGCCAGTAGTATAGATCACCGGTCCGGCTACACCTTC.

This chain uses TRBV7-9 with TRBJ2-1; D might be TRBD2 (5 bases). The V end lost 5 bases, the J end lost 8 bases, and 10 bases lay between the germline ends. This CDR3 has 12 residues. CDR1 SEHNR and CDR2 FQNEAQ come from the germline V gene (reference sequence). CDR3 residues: CASSEGGDEQFF. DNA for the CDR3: TGTGCCAGCAGCGAGGGTGGAGATGAGCAGTTCTTC.

As DNA, the CDR3 is TGTGCCAGCAGCCTAAGACAGAGGGCACCCCTCCACTTT. Translated, it gives CASSLRQRAPLHF. The chain recombines TRBV3-1 (or the pseudogene TRBV3-2) with TRBJ1-6; a weak D match, TRBD1 (5 bases). Per the germline V gene, CDR1 is LGHDT and CDR2 is YNNKEL (reference sequence). V was trimmed by 4 bases and J by 11 bases, leaving 12 bases between them. The CDR3 has 13 amino acids.

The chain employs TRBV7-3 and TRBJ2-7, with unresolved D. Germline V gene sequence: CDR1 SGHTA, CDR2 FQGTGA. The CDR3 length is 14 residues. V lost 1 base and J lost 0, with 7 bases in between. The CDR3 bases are TGTGCCAGCAGCTTAAGCCCGAGCTCCTACGAGCAGTACTTC. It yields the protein CASSLSPSSYEQYF.